This T cell receptor (beta chain) was recovered during a study of blood T cell repertoires in COVID-19. TCRdb's copy holds only in-frame clones and misses some; the assay was immunoSEQ multiplex PCR. The profile shows roughly 200,000 clones, nearly 90% of them singletons. The germline V gene has CDR1 LGHDT and CDR2 YNNKEL (reference sequence). Germline trimming cut 2 bases from V and 2 bases from J; bases unmatched to any gene: 11. This CDR3 is 17 amino acids long. This sequence originates from a woman in her 40s with acute COVID-19. This rearrangement joins TRBV3-1 (or the pseudogene TRBV3-2) to TRBJ1-2; TRBD1 aligns across 7 bases. Sequencing was performed on PBMCs or T cells enriched from blood (not recorded which). The CDR3 loop is CASSQRGGRRSNYGYTF. CDR3 DNA: TGTGCCAGCAGCCAAAGAGGGGGCCGCCGCTCGAACTATGGCTACACCTTC.